One sample yielded the 25 T cell receptor beta chains listed below, sequenced in a study of blood T cell repertoires in COVID-19. Produced via immunoSEQ multiplex PCR; TCRdb's table is partial and in-frame only. Among about 120,000 clones listed, 82% were seen once. The sample taken for sequencing was peripheral blood. These receptors all stem from a man in his 70s with acute or convalescent COVID-19.

A single count supports this clone. V gene TRBV6-5 combines with J gene TRBJ2-3; 9 positions match TRBD1. The CDR3 totals 15 residues. CDR1 is MNHEY and CDR2 is SVGAGI in the germline V gene. V trimming: 7 bases; J trimming: 4 bases; junction bases outside the gene matches: 9. The CDR3 DNA is TGTGCCAGCAACACGGGACAGGGAGGGGCAGATACGCAGTATTTT. It codes for CASNTGQGGADTQYF.

This clone was observed once. The J gene is TRBJ2-3, the V gene TRBV19, with TRBD1 matching 10 bases. Germline CDR1 LNHDA, CDR2 SQIVND (reference sequence). This CDR3 comprises 14 residues. The trim removed 7 bases at V and 4 bases at J, leaving 5 bases unmatched. CDR3 sequence: CASNRGQGSDTQYF. CDR3 DNA sequence: TGTGCCAGTAATCGGGGACAGGGGTCAGATACGCAGTATTTT.

This chain uses TRBV20-1 with TRBJ2-3, with 9 positions matching TRBD1. The V and J ends lost 3 bases and 5 bases, in that order; junction bases with no gene match: 15. CDR1 and CDR2 (germline): DFQATT, SNEGSKA (reference sequence). The CDR3 has 17 amino acids. CDR3 sequence: CSASPNRPGQGKDTQYF. The DNA for the CDR3 is TGCAGTGCTAGTCCAAACAGGCCGGGACAGGGCAAAGATACGCAGTATTTT.

The genes are TRBV9 and TRBJ1-4, with D unresolved. Germline loops: CDR1 SGDLS, CDR2 YYNGEE. V dropped 2 bases and J dropped 15 bases, with 20 bases sitting between them. The CDR3 spans 14 residues. CDR3 amino acids: CASSVARFRGGLFF. Written as DNA, the CDR3 is TGTGCCAGCAGCGTCGCACGATTCAGAGGAGGGTTGTTTTTT.

The CDR3 nucleotides are TGTGCCAGCAGTTTAACTGGGACTCGGGGGAGGACCTATAATTCACCCCTCCACTTT. Its protein is CASSLTGTRGRTYNSPLHF. This chain connects TRBV27 to TRBJ1-6, with a possible D match to TRBD1 (5 bases). From germline, CDR1 is MNHEY and CDR2 SMNVEV (reference sequence). The CDR3 is made up of 19 amino acids. V was pared by 2 bases and J by 2 bases, with 19 bases between.

The chain employs TRBV3-1 (or the pseudogene TRBV3-2) and TRBJ2-1; 9 nucleotides agree with TRBD1. Germline V gene sequence: CDR1 LGHDT, CDR2 YNNKEL (reference sequence). CDR3 length: 13 amino acids. J was trimmed by 6 bases and V by 6 bases; bases with no gene match: 3. DNA for the CDR3: TGTGCCAGCAGTATGACAGGGGGCAATGAGCAGTTCTTC. Protein product: CASSMTGGNEQFF.

This clone has just one count. The gene calls are TRBV5-1 and TRBJ1-4, with 7 bases matching TRBD1. Germline lookup yields CDR1 SGHRS and CDR2 YFSETQ. The CDR3 covers 13 residues. The V segment lost 2 bases and the J segment 8 bases; nucleotides outside the gene matches: 3. CDR3 region: CASSFPGGEKLFF. The CDR3 region has the DNA TGCGCCAGCAGCTTTCCAGGGGGGGAAAAACTGTTTTTT. Based on the CDR3 plus reference TRBV5-1 and TRBJ1-4, the full variable domain is KAGVTQTPRYLIKTRGQQVTLSCSPISGHRSVSWYQQTPGQGLQFLFEYFSETQRNKGNFPGRFSGRQFSNSRSEMNVSTLELGDSALYLCASSFPGGEKLFFGSGTQLSVL.

This clone was seen a handful of times. This chain links TRBV5-6 with TRBJ1-1; 8 bases are shared with TRBD1. CDR1 and CDR2 (germline): SGHDT, YYEEEE. Trimming took 4 bases from V and 4 from J; bases not matched to a gene: 6. There are 14 residues in the CDR3. In nucleotides, the CDR3 is TGTGCCAGCAGCACCCCGGACAGGGCCACTGAAGCTTTCTTT. Its translation is CASSTPDRATEAFF.

The chain uses TRBV19 and TRBJ1-5; D unclear. Looked up from germline, CDR1 is LNHDA and CDR2 is SQIVND (reference sequence). V was trimmed by 3 bases and J by 9 bases, leaving 9 bases between them. This CDR3 region has 12 residues. The CDR3 bases are TGTGCCAGTAGTATGAGCGTCGGGCCCCAGCATTTT. Its translation is CASSMSVGPQHF.

The chain couples TRBV28 to TRBJ2-5, with a weak D call TRBD1 (6 bases). The V gene lost 7 bases and the J gene lost 2 bases, with 11 bases spanning the gap. Germline CDR1 reads MDHEN; CDR2 reads SYDVKM. The CDR3 consists of 13 residues. DNA for the CDR3: TGTGCCAGCATTGGGGGCCGGCAAGAGACCCAGTACTTC. This codes for CASIGGRQETQYF.

On this clone: The sample carries other DNA sequences with the same CDR3. This chain connects TRBV5-1 to TRBJ2-1; 12 nucleotides agree with TRBD2. V shed 3 bases, J shed 4 bases, and the junction held 5 bases outside the gene matches. CDR1 is SGHRS and CDR2 is YFSETQ in the germline V gene. This CDR3 is 16 amino acids long. CDR3 DNA: TGCGCCAGCAGCTCTACTAGCGGGGGGACGTACAATGAGCAGTTCTTC. The encoded protein is CASSSTSGGTYNEQFF.

V and J are TRBV28 and TRBJ1-6, with 7 bases lining up with TRBD1. The CDR3 is 17 amino acids. Germline V gene data show CDR1 as MDHEN and CDR2 as SYDVKM. With 3 bases clipped from V and 7 bases from J, the junction kept 12 bases outside the gene matches. Here the CDR3 reads CASSFLRRGRGNSPLHF. CDR3 coding DNA: TGTGCCAGCAGTTTTTTAAGGAGGGGCAGGGGGAATTCACCCCTCCACTTT.

CDR3 in amino acids: CASSLRLGTTNTGELFF. CDR3 DNA: TGTGCCAGCAGCTTAAGACTCGGGACAACGAACACCGGGGAGCTGTTTTTT. The chain combines TRBV5-8 with TRBJ2-2; D might be TRBD1 (6 bases). The germline CDR1 and CDR2 sequences are SGHTS and YDEGEE. Trimming removed 2 bases from V and 0 bases from J, with 14 bases in between. CDR3 length: 17 residues.

The V gene is TRBV12-3 or TRBV12-4, the J gene TRBJ2-7; 7 nucleotides agree with TRBD2. The trim removed 8 bases at V and 5 bases at J, leaving 9 bases unmatched. The CDR3 has 13 residues. The CDR3 is CASGLGGDDEQYF. Here the CDR3 DNA reads TGTGCCAGCGGCTTGGGGGGGGACGACGAGCAGTACTTC.

V usage is TRBV28 and J usage is TRBJ1-3; TRBD1 matches 9 bases. The CDR3 length is 20 residues. With V trimmed by 5 bases and J by 0 bases, 17 bases remained unmatched. CDR1 is MDHEN, CDR2 SYDVKM, per germline. The CDR3 loop reads CASSMPGTGKGEISGNTIYF. The DNA of the CDR3 is TGTGCCAGCAGTATGCCAGGGACAGGGAAGGGGGAAATCTCTGGAAACACCATATATTTT.

The chain has TRBV7-9 and TRBJ1-6; D call uncertain. The CDR3 length is 15 residues. CDR1 SEHNR and CDR2 FQNEAQ come from the germline V gene (reference sequence). V shed 2 bases and J shed 5 bases, with 10 bases lying between them. The CDR3 protein is CASSLQHIDNSPLHF. The DNA for the CDR3 is TGTGCCAGCAGCTTACAACACATTGATAATTCACCCCTCCACTTT.

This chain links TRBV5-1 with TRBJ1-5; 7 bases map to TRBD1. This CDR3 region has 13 residues. Germline V CDR1 and CDR2: SGHRS, YFSETQ. J lost 16 bases, V lost 3 bases, and 13 bases had no gene match. The CDR3: CASSSRQGEKPHF. CDR3 nucleotide sequence: TGCGCCAGCAGCTCCCGACAGGGCGAGAAGCCTCATTTT.

V gene TRBV27 combines with J gene TRBJ1-6, with TRBD1 as a possible D gene (5 bases). This CDR3 region has 15 residues. Germline V gene data show CDR1 as MNHEY and CDR2 as SMNVEV (reference sequence). V dropped 3 bases and J dropped 9 bases, with 15 bases sitting between them. CDR3 in amino acids: CASSFKQVKGSPLHF. In DNA form, the CDR3 reads TGTGCCAGCAGTTTCAAACAGGTGAAGGGTTCACCCCTCCACTTT.

This clone was detected only a few times. The V gene is TRBV5-1, the J gene TRBJ2-7; possibly TRBD1 for D (5 bases). V lost 0 bases and J lost 7, with 14 bases in between. CDR3 length: 14 amino acids. Per germline, CDR1 SGHRS and CDR2 YFSETQ. DNA for the CDR3: TGCGCCAGCAGCTTGGGTTGGACAAGACGGGAGCAGTACTTC. Residues: CASSLGWTRREQYF.

The V call is TRBV7-6, the J call TRBJ2-2, with 9 bases fitting TRBD1. Losses at the gene ends were 5 bases for V and 4 bases for J; bases not matched to a gene: 5. The CDR3 consists of 15 residues. CDR1 is SGHVS and CDR2 is FNYEAQ in the germline V gene. Here the CDR3 reads CASSPTGGGTGELFF. CDR3 DNA sequence: TGTGCCAGCAGCCCGACAGGGGGAGGCACCGGGGAGCTGTTTTTT.

This sequence joins TRBV7-3 and TRBJ1-1; 12 nucleotides line up with TRBD1. After removal of 7 bases from V and 10 bases from J, the junction contained 13 bases not matched to a gene. CDR3 size: 15 residues. Looked up from germline, CDR1 is SGHTA and CDR2 is FQGTGA. The CDR3 DNA reads TGTGCCAGCACCCTTCCCGGGACAGGGGGCAGGGGAGCTTTCTTT. Translated: CASTLPGTGGRGAFF. Looking up the rest from reference TRBV7-3 and TRBJ1-1 gives the full variable domain: GAGVSQTPSNKVTEKGKYVELRCDPISGHTALYWYRQSLGQGPEFLIYFQGTGAADDSGLPNDRFFAVRPEGSVSTLKIQRTERGDSAVYLCASTLPGTGGRGAFFGQGTRLTVV.

The genes are TRBV6-2 or TRBV6-3 and TRBJ1-3; 9 bases align to TRBD1. CDR1 is MNHEY and CDR2 is SVGEGT in the germline V gene. The V gene end was trimmed by 0 bases and the J gene end by 8 bases; junction bases not matched to a gene: 14. The CDR3 has 18 residues. CDR3 sequence (DNA): TGTGCCAGCAGTTACTCGGCTCAACAGGGGGCCCTCGGCGACACCATATATTTT. Amino acids: CASSYSAQQGALGDTIYF.

Details on this clone: Other DNA sequences from this sample encode an identical CDR3 as well. CDR3 loop: CASTASYLGDTQYF. For the CDR3, the DNA is TGTGCCAGTACGGCTAGCTATTTGGGGGATACGCAGTATTTT. The chain couples TRBV19 to TRBJ2-3; D is perhaps TRBD2 (5 bases). Trimming removed 7 bases at V and 6 bases at J, with 17 bases between. This CDR3 has 14 residues. The V gene's germline CDR1 is LNHDA and CDR2 SQIVND (reference sequence).

This chain links TRBV28 with TRBJ1-5; D unresolved. Germline V gene data show CDR1 as MDHEN and CDR2 as SYDVKM. Trimming took off 5 bases at V and 4 bases at J, with 12 bases between the two ends. There are 14 residues in the CDR3. CDR3 sequence: CASSPREENQPQHF. DNA for the CDR3: TGTGCCAGCAGTCCCCGGGAAGAAAATCAGCCCCAGCATTTT.

As to this clone: The junction departs from germline at one end; a sequencing error may be responsible. The rearrangement links TRBV25-1 to TRBJ2-3; 7 nucleotides align to TRBD2. Germline values: CDR1 MGHDK, CDR2 SYGVNS. The CDR3 has 13 residues. DNA of the CDR3: TGTGCCAGCAGTGATCTGACTAGCCCAAGTCTGAATTTT. It codes for CASSDLTSPSLNF.